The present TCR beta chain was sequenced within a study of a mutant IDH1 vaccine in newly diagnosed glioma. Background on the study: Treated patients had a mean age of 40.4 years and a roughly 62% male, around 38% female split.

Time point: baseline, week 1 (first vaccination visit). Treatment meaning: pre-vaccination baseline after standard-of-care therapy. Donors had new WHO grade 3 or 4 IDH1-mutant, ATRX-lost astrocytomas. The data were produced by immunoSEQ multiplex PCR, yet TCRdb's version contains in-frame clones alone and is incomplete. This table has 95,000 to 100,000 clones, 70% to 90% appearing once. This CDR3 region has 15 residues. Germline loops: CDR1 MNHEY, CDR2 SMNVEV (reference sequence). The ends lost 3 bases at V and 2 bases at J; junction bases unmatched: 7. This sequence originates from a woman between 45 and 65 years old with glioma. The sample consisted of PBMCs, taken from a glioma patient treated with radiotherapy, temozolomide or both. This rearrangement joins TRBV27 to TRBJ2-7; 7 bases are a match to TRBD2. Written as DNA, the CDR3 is TGTGCCAGCAGTTTTGGCGGGAGCAGAGCCTACGAGCAGTACTTC. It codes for CASSFGGSRAYEQYF.